This T cell receptor (beta chain) was captured in a study of blood T cells in healthy people across ages. Overall study context: Template-switching capture recovered about one barcoded beta molecule per two T cells.

Comment on this clonotype: Its specificity is not known.

Germline V gene sequence: CDR1 LGHDT, CDR2 YNNKEL (reference sequence). This CDR3 is 12 amino acids long. Trimming removed 1 base from V and 10 bases from J, with 8 bases in between. A second PCR of about 7 to 12 cycles used a sample-barcoded 5' primer and a J-beta primer mix. Every single cDNA molecule received a tag from a template-switch adaptor with 12 random nucleotides. A single record per CDR3 protein comes from TCRdb applying MiXCR to the 5' RACE reads. Of 800,000 to 950,000 distinct CDR3 sequences in the sample, 25% to 35% were seen once. Overall study findings and caveats: From one million sequenced T cells, diversity estimates were lower bounds.

The same sample was also used in a study of T cells of mothers and their children.

Specimen: blood. The sequence was collected from a woman in her thirties or forties in good health. The genes are TRBV3-1 and TRBJ2-1; maybe TRBD2 (5 bases). CDR3 in amino acids: CASSQVANEQFF. In DNA form, the CDR3 reads TGTGCCAGCAGCCAAGTAGCGAACGAGCAGTTCTTC.